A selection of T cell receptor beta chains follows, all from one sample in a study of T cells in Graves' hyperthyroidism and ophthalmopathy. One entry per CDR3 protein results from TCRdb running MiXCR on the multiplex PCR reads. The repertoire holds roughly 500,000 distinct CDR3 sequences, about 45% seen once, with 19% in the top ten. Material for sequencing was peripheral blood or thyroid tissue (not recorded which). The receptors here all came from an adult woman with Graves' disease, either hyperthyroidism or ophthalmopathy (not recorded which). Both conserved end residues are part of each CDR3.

CDR3: CASSSEKPGQDYEQYF
V: TRBV28
J: TRBJ2-7

CDR3: CSANRGVRYTF
V: TRBV20-1
J: TRBJ1-2

CDR3: CASSYSAGPRVSNQPQHF
V: TRBV6-6
J: TRBJ1-5

CDR3: CASSGRLAEAFF
V: TRBV27
J: TRBJ1-1

CDR3: CASSSAGRANEKLFF
V: TRBV7-6
J: TRBJ1-4

CDR3: CASSVDWGIKTQYF
V: TRBV9
J: TRBJ2-5

CDR3: CASSLVAGHGSGYTF
V: TRBV7-2
J: TRBJ1-2

CDR3: CASSGVEGNQPQHF
V: TRBV2
J: TRBJ1-5

CDR3: CASSSFRAAGANVLTF
V: TRBV7-9
J: TRBJ2-6

CDR3: CASSFGGQGNQPQHF
V: TRBV6-6
J: TRBJ1-5

CDR3: CASSPLARGSGELFF
V: TRBV5-1
J: TRBJ2-2

CDR3: CASGLAHYMETEIEAFF
V: TRBV12-5
J: TRBJ1-1

CDR3: CSASGGALSNQPQHF
V: TRBV20-1
J: TRBJ1-5

CDR3: CASSVESSYNSPLHF
V: TRBV2
J: TRBJ1-6

CDR3: CASRGTTNYGYTF
V: TRBV14
J: TRBJ1-2

CDR3: CASSPGHWGANVLTF
V: TRBV7-2
J: TRBJ2-6

CDR3: CATSDRVGDTGELFF
V: TRBV24-1
J: TRBJ2-2

CDR3: CASRGGELFF
V: TRBV12-3/TRBV12-4
J: TRBJ2-2

CDR3: CASSLSQFYYGYTF
V: TRBV5-1
J: TRBJ1-2

CDR3: CATSSSGTPGNTIYF
V: TRBV15
J: TRBJ1-3

CDR3: CASSIAQGAYYGYTF
V: TRBV19
J: TRBJ1-2

CDR3: CASSEQGTGANVLTF
V: TRBV10-2
J: TRBJ2-6

CDR3: CASSLWTGNQPQHF
V: TRBV12-3/TRBV12-4
J: TRBJ1-5

CDR3: CATSRVRGTYYGYTF
V: TRBV15
J: TRBJ1-2

CDR3: CASSLGWRMEETQYF
V: TRBV7-9
J: TRBJ2-5

CDR3: CATSDARGGRATDTQYF
V: TRBV24-1
J: TRBJ2-3

CDR3: CASSRELGDGELFF
V: TRBV6-6
J: TRBJ2-2

CDR3: CASSTGVIRFSNQPQHF
V: TRBV19
J: TRBJ1-5

CDR3: CASSQAAETPLQYF
V: TRBV7-2
J: TRBJ2-5

CDR3: CASSLGQGANQPQHF
V: TRBV7-9
J: TRBJ1-5

CDR3: CASSLATGTGGGYTF
V: TRBV7-2
J: TRBJ1-2

CDR3: CASSRSGETQYF
V: TRBV12-3/TRBV12-4
J: TRBJ2-5

CDR3: CATRDILGDEQYF
V: TRBV7-9
J: TRBJ2-7

CDR3: CATSGQGYTEAFF
V: TRBV24-1
J: TRBJ1-1

CDR3: CASSDSGYEQYF
V: TRBV5-1
J: TRBJ2-7

CDR3: CASTQGLAGFEQYF
V: TRBV5-6
J: TRBJ2-7

CDR3: CASGRLMASGANVLTF
V: TRBV5-1
J: TRBJ2-6

CDR3: CASSEGVLGNQPQHF
V: TRBV2
J: TRBJ1-5

CDR3: CSARPPRTYNYGYTF
V: TRBV20-1
J: TRBJ1-2

CDR3: CASSLDGTRGDNEQFF
V: TRBV7-8
J: TRBJ2-1